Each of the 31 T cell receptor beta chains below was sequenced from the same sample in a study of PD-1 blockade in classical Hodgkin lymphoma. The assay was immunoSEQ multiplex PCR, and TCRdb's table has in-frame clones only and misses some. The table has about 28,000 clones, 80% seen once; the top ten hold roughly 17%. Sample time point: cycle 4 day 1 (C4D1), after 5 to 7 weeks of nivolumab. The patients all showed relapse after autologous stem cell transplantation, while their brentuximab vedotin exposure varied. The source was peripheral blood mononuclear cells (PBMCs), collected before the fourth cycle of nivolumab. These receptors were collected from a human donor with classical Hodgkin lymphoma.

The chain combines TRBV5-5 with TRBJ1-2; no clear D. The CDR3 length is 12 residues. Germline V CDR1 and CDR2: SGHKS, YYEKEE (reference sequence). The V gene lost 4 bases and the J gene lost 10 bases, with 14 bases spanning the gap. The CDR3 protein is CASSILTGYYTF. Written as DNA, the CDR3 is TGTGCCAGCAGCATACTGACGGGTTACTACACCTTC.

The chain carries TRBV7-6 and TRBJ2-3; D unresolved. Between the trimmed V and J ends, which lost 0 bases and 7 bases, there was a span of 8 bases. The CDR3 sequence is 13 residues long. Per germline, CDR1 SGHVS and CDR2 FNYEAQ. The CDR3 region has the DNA TGTGCCAGCAGCTTAGCAGTGCAAAATACGCAGTATTTT. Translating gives CASSLAVQNTQYF.

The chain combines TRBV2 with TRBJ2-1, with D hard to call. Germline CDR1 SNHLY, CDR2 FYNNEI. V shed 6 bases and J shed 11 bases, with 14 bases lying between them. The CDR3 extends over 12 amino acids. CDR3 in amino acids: CASSQPYQKQFF. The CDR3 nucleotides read TGTGCCAGCAGCCAGCCCTACCAAAAGCAGTTCTTC.

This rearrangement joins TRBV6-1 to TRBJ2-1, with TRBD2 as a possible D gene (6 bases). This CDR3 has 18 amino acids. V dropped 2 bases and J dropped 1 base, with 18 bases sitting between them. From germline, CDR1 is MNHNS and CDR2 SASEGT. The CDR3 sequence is CASSERGIGYKSYNEQFF. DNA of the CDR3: TGTGCCAGCAGTGAACGGGGGATCGGTTACAAATCCTACAATGAGCAGTTCTTC.

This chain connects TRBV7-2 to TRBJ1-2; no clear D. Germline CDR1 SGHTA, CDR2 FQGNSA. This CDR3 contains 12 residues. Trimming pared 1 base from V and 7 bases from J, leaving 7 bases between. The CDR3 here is CASSLGGGGYTF. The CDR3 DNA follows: TGTGCCAGCAGCTTAGGGGGAGGTGGCTACACCTTC.

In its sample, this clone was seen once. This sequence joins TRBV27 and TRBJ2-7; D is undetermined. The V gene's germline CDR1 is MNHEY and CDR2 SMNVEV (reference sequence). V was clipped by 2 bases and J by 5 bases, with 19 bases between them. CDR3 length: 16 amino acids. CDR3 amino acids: CASSLRGGGAIHEQYF. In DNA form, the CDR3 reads TGTGCCAGCAGTTTACGTGGCGGCGGTGCGATACACGAGCAGTACTTC.

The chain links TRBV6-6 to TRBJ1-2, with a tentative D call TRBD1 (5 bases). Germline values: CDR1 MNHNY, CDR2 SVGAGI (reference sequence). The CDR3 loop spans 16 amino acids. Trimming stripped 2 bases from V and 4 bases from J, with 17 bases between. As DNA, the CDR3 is TGTGCCAGCAGTTACCCCGCGGGGCGAGGAGTCTATGGCTACACCTTC. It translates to CASSYPAGRGVYGYTF.

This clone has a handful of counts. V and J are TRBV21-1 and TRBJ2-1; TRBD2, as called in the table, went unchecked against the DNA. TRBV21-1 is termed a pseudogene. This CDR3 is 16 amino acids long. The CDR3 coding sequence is TGTGCCAGCAGCAAACGGGGACTAGCGGGAGAGGTTGAGCAGTTCTTC. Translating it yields CASSKRGLAGEVEQFF.

CDR3 nucleotides: TGTGCCAGCAGTTTTCGAGCCTTGGGCGGCGAGCAGTACTTC. Translation gives CASSFRALGGEQYF. This chain uses TRBV27 with TRBJ2-7, with D unresolved. Germline assignment: CDR1 MNHEY and CDR2 SMNVEV (reference sequence). The CDR3 sequence is 14 residues long. V lost 3 bases and J 6 bases, leaving 15 bases between the germline ends.

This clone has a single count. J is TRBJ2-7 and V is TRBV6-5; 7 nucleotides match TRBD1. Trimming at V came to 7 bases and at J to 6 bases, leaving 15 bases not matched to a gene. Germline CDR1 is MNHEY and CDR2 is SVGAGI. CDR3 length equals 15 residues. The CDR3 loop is CASTLLGQGDGEQYF. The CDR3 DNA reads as TGTGCCAGCACCTTACTAGGGCAGGGGGATGGCGAGCAGTACTTC.

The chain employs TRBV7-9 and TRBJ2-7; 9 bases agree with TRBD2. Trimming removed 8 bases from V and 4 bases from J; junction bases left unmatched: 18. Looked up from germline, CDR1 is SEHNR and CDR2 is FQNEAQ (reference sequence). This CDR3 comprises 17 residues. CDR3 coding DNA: TGTGCCAGCGGGCTCATCCCCCTTGCGGGAGGGAGGTACGAGCAGTACTTC. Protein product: CASGLIPLAGGRYEQYF.

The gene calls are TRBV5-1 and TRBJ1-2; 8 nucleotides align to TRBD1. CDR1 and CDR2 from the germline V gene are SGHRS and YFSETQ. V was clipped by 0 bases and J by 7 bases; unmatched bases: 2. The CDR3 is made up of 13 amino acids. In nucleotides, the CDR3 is TGCGCCAGCAGCTTGGTTACAGGGGGTGGCTACACCTTC. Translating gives CASSLVTGGGYTF.

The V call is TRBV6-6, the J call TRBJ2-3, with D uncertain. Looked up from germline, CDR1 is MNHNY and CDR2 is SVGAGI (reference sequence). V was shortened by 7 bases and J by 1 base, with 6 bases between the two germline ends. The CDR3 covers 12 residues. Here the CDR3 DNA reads TGTGCCAGCAACCAGGGCACAGATACGCAGTATTTT. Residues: CASNQGTDTQYF.

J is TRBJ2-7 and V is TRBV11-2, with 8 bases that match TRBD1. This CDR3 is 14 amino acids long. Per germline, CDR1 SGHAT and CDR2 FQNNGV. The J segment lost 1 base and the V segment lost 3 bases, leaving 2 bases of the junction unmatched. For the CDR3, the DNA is TGTGCCAGCAGCTTTCGACAGGGGTCCTACGAGCAGTACTTC. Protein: CASSFRQGSYEQYF. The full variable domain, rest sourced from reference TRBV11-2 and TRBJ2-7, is EAGVAQSPRYKIIEKRQSVAFWCNPISGHATLYWYQQILGQGPKLLIQFQNNGVVDDSQLPKDRFSAERLKGVDSTLKIQPAKLEDSAVYLCASSFRQGSYEQYFGPGTRLTVT.

The CDR3 nucleotides are TGTGCCAGCACCCTAGAATTAGCGGGAGCATCCTACAATGAGCAGTTCTTC. It encodes CASTLELAGASYNEQFF. The V and J genes are TRBV2 and TRBJ2-1, with 9 bases fitting TRBD2. Germline V gene sequence: CDR1 SNHLY, CDR2 FYNNEI. This CDR3 spans 17 amino acids. Germline trimming cut 7 bases from V and 1 base from J; bases unmatched to any gene: 11.

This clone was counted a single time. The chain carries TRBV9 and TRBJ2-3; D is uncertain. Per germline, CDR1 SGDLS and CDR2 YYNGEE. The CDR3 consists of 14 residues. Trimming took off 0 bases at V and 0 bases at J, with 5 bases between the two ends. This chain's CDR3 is CASSVGASTDTQYF. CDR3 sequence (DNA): TGTGCCAGCAGCGTAGGTGCGAGCACAGATACGCAGTATTTT.

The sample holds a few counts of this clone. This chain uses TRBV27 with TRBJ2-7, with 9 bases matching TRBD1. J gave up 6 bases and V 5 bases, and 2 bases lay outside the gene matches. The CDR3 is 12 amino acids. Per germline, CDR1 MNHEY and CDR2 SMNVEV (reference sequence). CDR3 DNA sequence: TGTGCCAGCAGTCCGGACAGGGGCGAGCAGTACTTC. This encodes CASSPDRGEQYF.

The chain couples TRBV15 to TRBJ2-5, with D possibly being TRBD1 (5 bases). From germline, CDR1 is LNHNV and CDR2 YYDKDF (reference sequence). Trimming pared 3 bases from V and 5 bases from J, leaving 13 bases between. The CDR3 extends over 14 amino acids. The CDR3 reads CATSSGWSGETQYF. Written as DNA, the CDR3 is TGTGCCACCAGCAGCGGCTGGTCAGGGGAGACCCAGTACTTC.

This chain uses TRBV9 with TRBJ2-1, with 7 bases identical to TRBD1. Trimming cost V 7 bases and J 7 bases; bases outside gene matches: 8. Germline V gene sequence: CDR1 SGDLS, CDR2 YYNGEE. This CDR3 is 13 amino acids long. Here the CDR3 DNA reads TGTGCCAGCGAAGGGGGCCTCTCGAATGAGCAGTTCTTC. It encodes CASEGGLSNEQFF.

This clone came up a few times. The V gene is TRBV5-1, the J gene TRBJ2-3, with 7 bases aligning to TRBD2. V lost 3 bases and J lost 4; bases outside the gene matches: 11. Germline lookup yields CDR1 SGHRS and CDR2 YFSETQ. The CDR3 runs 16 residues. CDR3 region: CASSSGLGVGSDTQYF. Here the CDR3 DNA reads TGCGCCAGCAGCTCTGGACTAGGAGTGGGATCAGATACGCAGTATTTT.

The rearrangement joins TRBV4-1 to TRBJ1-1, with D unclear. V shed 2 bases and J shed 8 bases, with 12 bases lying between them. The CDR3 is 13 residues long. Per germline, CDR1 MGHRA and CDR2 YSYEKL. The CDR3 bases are TGCGCCAGCAGCCAATCCCTCACAGCAGAAGCTTTCTTT. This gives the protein CASSQSLTAEAFF.

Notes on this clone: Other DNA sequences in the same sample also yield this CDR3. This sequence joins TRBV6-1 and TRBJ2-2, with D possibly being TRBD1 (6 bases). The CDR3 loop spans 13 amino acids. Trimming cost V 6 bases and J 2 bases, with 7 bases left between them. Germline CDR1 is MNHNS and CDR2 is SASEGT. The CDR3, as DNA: TGTGCCAGCAGGGGGGCAAACACCGGGGAGCTGTTTTTT. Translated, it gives CASRGANTGELFF.

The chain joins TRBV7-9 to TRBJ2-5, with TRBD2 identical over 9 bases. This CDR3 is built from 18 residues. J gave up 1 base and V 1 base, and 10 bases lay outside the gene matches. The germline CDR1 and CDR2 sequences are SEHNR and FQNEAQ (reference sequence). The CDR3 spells CASSLVGLAGSLQETQYF. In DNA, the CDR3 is TGTGCCAGCAGCTTAGTAGGTCTAGCGGGATCGCTCCAAGAGACCCAGTACTTC.

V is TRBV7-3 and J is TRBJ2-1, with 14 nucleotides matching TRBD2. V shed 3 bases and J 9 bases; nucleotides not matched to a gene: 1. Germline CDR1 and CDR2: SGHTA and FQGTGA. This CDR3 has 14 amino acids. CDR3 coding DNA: TGTGCCAGCAGCTTGGGACTAGCGGGAGCTGAGCAGTTCTTC. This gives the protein CASSLGLAGAEQFF.

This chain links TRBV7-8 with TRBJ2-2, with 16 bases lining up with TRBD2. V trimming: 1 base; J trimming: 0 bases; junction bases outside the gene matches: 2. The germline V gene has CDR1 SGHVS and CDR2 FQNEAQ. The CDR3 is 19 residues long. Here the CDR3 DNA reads TGTGCCAGCAGCTTAGAAGGGACTAGCGGGAGGGCGAACACCGGGGAGCTGTTTTTT. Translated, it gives CASSLEGTSGRANTGELFF.

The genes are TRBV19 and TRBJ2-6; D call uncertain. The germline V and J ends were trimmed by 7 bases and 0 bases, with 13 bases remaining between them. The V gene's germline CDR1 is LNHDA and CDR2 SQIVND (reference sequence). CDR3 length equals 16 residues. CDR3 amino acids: CASKVGLYSGANVLTF. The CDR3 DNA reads TGTGCCAGTAAAGTTGGGTTGTACTCTGGGGCCAACGTCCTGACTTTC.

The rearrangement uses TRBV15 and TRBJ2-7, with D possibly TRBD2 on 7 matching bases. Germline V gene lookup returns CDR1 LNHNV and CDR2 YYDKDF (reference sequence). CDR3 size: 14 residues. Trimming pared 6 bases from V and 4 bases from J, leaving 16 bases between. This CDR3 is CATSTGGAGYEQYF. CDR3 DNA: TGTGCCACCAGTACGGGGGGCGCGGGGTACGAGCAGTACTTC.

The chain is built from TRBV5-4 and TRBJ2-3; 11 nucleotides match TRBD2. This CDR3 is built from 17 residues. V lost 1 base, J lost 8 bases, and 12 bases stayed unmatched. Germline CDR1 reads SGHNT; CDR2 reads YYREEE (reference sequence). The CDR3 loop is CASSLPGLAGGRGTQYF. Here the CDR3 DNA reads TGTGCCAGCAGCTTGCCAGGGCTAGCGGGGGGTAGGGGTACGCAGTATTTT.

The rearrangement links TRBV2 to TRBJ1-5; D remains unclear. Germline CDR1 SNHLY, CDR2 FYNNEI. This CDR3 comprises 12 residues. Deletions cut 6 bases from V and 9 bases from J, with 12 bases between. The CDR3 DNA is TGTGCCAGCAGCCGTCCGGCCGGGCCCCAGCATTTT. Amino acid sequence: CASSRPAGPQHF.

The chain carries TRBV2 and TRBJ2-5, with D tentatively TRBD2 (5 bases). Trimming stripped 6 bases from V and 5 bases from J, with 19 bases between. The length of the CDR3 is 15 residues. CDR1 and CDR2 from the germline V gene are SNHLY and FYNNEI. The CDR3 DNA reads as TGTGCCAGCAGATTGGCGGGCCTGCCTGGGGAGACCCAGTACTTC. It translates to CASRLAGLPGETQYF.

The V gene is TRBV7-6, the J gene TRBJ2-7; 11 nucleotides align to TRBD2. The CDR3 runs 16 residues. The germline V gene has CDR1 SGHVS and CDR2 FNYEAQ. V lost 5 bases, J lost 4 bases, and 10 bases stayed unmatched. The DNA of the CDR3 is TGTGCCAGCAGCCAGGCTGGGGCTAGCGGGAGGTACGAGCAGTACTTC. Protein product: CASSQAGASGRYEQYF.